A selection of T cell receptor beta chains follows, all from one sample in a study of T cell responses to AZD1222 COVID-19 vaccine. Produced via immunoSEQ multiplex PCR; TCRdb's table is partial and in-frame only. Among approximately 150,000 clones, around 93% were seen once, and the ten largest hold 1.2% to 1.5%. Here the sequenced sample was peripheral blood, taken on day 0 of AZD1222 vaccination. These receptors originate from an adult in good health. Both conserved end residues are part of each CDR3. Fields, in order: V gene, D gene, J gene, CDR3 DNA, CDR3 protein. A D gene is named only where the DNA matches it firmly.

V gene: TRBV6-6; D gene: TRBD1; J gene: TRBJ1-4; CDR3 DNA: TGTGCCAGCAGTCACGAGACAGGGTACGGAACTAATGAAAAACTGTTTTTT; CDR3 protein: CASSHETGYGTNEKLFF
V gene: TRBV3-1/TRBV3-2; D gene: TRBD1; J gene: TRBJ1-1; CDR3 DNA: TGTGCCAGCAGCCGATTCCGGGACAGGGGGACTGAAGCTTTCTTT; CDR3 protein: CASSRFRDRGTEAFF
V gene: TRBV9; D gene: -; J gene: TRBJ1-2; CDR3 DNA: TGTGCCAGCAGCGTTTCAGCAGCAAATTATCGTGGCTACACCTTC; CDR3 protein: CASSVSAANYRGYTF
V gene: TRBV28; D gene: -; J gene: TRBJ1-5; CDR3 DNA: TGTGCCAGCAGTCAGGGTGTTAGCAATCAGCCCCAGCATTTT; CDR3 protein: CASSQGVSNQPQHF
V gene: TRBV2; D gene: -; J gene: TRBJ1-2; CDR3 DNA: TGTGCCAGCAGCATCGGGTTTGGGAGCGGCTACACCTTC; CDR3 protein: CASSIGFGSGYTF
V gene: TRBV6-5; D gene: -; J gene: TRBJ1-2; CDR3 DNA: TGTGCCAGCAGTTACGGACATAACTATGGCTACACCTTC; CDR3 protein: CASSYGHNYGYTF
V gene: TRBV5-1; D gene: TRBD1; J gene: TRBJ1-5; CDR3 DNA: TGCGCCAGCAGCCGGACAGGGGGCGGGAATCAGCCCCAGCATTTT; CDR3 protein: CASSRTGGGNQPQHF
V gene: TRBV28; D gene: TRBD1; J gene: TRBJ1-1; CDR3 DNA: TGTGCCAGCAGTTTATACGCAACCGCAGGGGGGGCAGGTTCGGAAAGCACTGAAGCTTTCTTT; CDR3 protein: CASSLYATAGGAGSESTEAFF
V gene: TRBV4-3; D gene: TRBD2; J gene: TRBJ2-3; CDR3 DNA: TGCGCCAGCAGCCAAGTCCTAGCGGGAGGTTCAGATACGCAGTATTTT; CDR3 protein: CASSQVLAGGSDTQYF
V gene: TRBV20-1; D gene: -; J gene: TRBJ1-1; CDR3 DNA: TGCAGTGCTGGTGGGGCCAAGAACACTGAAGCTTTCTTT; CDR3 protein: CSAGGAKNTEAFF